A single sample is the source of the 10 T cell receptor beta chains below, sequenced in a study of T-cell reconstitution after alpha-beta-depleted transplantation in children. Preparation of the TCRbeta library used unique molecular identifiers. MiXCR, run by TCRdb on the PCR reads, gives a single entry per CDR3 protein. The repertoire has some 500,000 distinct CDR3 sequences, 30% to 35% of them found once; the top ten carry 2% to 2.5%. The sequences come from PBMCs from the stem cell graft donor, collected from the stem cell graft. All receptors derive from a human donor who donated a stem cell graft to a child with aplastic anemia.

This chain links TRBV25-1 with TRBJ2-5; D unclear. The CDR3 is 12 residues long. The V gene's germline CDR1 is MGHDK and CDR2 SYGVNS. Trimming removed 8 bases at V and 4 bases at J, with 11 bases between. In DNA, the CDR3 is TGTGCCAGCGAAGAAGGTTTAGAGACCCAGTACTTC. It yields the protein CASEEGLETQYF.

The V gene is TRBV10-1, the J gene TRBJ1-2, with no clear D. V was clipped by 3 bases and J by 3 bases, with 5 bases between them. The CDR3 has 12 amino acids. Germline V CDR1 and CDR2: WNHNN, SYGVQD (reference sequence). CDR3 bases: TGCGCCAGCAGTGACGGGTACTATGGCTACACCTTC. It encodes CASSDGYYGYTF.

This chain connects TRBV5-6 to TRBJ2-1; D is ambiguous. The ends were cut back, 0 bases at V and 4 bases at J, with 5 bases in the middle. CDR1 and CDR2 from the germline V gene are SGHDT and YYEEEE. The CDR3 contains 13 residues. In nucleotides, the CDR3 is TGTGCCAGCAGCTTGGTACATTACAATGAGCAGTTCTTC. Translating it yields CASSLVHYNEQFF.

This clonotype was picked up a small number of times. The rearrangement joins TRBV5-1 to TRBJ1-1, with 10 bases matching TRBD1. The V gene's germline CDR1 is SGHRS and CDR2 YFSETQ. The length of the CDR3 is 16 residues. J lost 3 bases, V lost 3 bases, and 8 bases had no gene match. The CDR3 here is CASSWAPGTGDTEAFF. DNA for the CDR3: TGCGCCAGCAGCTGGGCCCCTGGGACAGGGGACACTGAAGCTTTCTTT. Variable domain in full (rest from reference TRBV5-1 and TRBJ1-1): KAGVTQTPRYLIKTRGQQVTLSCSPISGHRSVSWYQQTPGQGLQFLFEYFSETQRNKGNFPGRFSGRQFSNSRSEMNVSTLELGDSALYLCASSWAPGTGDTEAFFGQGTRLTVV.

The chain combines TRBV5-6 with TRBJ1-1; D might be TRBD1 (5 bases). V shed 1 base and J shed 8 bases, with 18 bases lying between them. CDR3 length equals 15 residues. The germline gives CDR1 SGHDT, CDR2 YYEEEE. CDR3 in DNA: TGTGCCAGCAGCTTGAGGGAGACCCGGCAGGGCGAAGCTTTCTTT. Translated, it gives CASSLRETRQGEAFF.

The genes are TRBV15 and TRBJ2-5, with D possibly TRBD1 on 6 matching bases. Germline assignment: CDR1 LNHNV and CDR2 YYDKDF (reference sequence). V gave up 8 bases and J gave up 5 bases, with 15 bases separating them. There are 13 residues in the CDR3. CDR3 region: CATEGESVETQYF. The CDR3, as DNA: TGTGCCACCGAGGGGGAGTCCGTGGAGACCCAGTACTTC. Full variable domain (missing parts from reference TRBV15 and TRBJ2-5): DAMVIQNPRYQVTQFGKPVTLSCSQTLNHNVMYWYQQKSSQAPKLLFHYYDKDFNNEADTPDNFQSRRPNTSFCFLDIRSPGLGDTAMYLCATEGESVETQYFGPGTRLLVL.

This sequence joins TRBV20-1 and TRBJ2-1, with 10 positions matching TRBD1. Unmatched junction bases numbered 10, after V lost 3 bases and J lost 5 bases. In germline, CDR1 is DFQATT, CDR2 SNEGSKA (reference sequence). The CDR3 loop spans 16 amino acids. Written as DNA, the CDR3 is TGCAGTGCTAGGATTCTTGGACAGGGGGGTGACAATGAGCAGTTCTTC. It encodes CSARILGQGGDNEQFF.

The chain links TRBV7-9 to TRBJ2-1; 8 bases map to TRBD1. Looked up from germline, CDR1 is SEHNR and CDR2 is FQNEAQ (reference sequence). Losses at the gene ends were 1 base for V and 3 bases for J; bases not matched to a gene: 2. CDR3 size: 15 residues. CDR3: CASSLDRGIYNEQFF. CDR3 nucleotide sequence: TGTGCCAGCAGCTTAGACAGGGGGATCTACAATGAGCAGTTCTTC.

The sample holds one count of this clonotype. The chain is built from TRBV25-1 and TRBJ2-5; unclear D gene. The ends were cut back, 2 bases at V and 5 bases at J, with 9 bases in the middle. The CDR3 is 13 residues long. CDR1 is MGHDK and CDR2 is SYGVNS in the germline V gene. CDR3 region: CASSEGNLETQYF. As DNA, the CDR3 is TGTGCCAGCAGTGAAGGGAACTTGGAGACCCAGTACTTC.

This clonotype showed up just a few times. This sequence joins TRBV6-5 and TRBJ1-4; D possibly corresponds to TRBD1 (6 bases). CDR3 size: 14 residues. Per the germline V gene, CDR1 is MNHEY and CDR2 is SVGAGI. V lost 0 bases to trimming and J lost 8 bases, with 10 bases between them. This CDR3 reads CASSYSNRDEKLFF. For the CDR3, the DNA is TGTGCCAGCAGTTACTCCAACAGGGACGAAAAACTGTTTTTT.